This is a list of T cell receptor beta chains from one sample in a study of response to subunit inactivated influenza vaccine. One entry per CDR3 protein results from TCRdb running MiXCR on the RT-PCR reads. The data hold about 540,000 distinct CDR3 sequences, with under 25% observed a single time. These data also formed part of another study, on T cells expressing NK-cell markers.

The source material was CD4+ T cells sorted from PBMCs, sampled 12 days after vaccination. These receptor sequences come from a man in his fifties or sixties who received an inactivated influenza vaccine. The CDR3 runs from the conserved cysteine through the conserved F or W. A D gene is named only where the DNA matches it firmly.

CDR3aa | v_gene | len | j_gene | d_gene
CSAYRTGGSPLHF | TRBV20-1 | 13 | TRBJ1-6 | TRBD1
CASSHGGYEQFF | TRBV6-6 | 12 | TRBJ2-1 | TRBD2
CASRPFTGELFF | TRBV6-2/TRBV6-3 | 12 | TRBJ2-2 | -
CASSSRDRGAYEQYF | TRBV11-1 | 15 | TRBJ2-7 | TRBD1
CASSQEGRRQETQYF | TRBV4-2 | 15 | TRBJ2-5 | -
CASSPTTGKAFF | TRBV5-1 | 12 | TRBJ1-1 | TRBD1
CATSRPNGFQETQYF | TRBV15 | 15 | TRBJ2-5 | -
CASSSGTASTDTQYF | TRBV11-1 | 15 | TRBJ2-3 | TRBD1
CASSLARGPNQPQHF | TRBV12-3/TRBV12-4 | 15 | TRBJ1-5 | -
CASSLVPSGRALQYNEQFF | TRBV11-2 | 19 | TRBJ2-1 | TRBD2
CASSQELRSSGNTIYF | TRBV3-1 | 16 | TRBJ1-3 | -
CASSQDEGYGYTF | TRBV3-1 | 13 | TRBJ1-2 | -
CASSIQGSTDTQYF | TRBV7-3 | 14 | TRBJ2-3 | -
CASSYEGGTGEKLFF | TRBV28 | 15 | TRBJ1-4 | TRBD1
CASSRTGLRSGELFF | TRBV14 | 15 | TRBJ2-2 | TRBD1
CAWSVTERGEKLFF | TRBV30 | 14 | TRBJ1-4 | -
CASSQSRDRGAFF | TRBV3-1 | 13 | TRBJ1-1 | TRBD1
CASSPWGGSANTQYF | TRBV7-3 | 15 | TRBJ2-3 | TRBD2
CATSRDRVGYEQYF | TRBV15 | 14 | TRBJ2-7 | TRBD1
CASSRGAGSTLAGGYEQYF | TRBV11-1 | 19 | TRBJ2-7 | TRBD2
CASSQVLRGDYGYTF | TRBV4-3 | 15 | TRBJ1-2 | -
CASSLDGERTDTQYF | TRBV5-1 | 15 | TRBJ2-3 | -
CASSRVTGTGELFF | TRBV2 | 14 | TRBJ2-2 | -
CAIAPREREQFF | TRBV10-3 | 12 | TRBJ2-1 | -
CASSFGGANGANVLTF | TRBV12-3/TRBV12-4 | 16 | TRBJ2-6 | -
CSVAKSGGEAFF | TRBV29-1 | 12 | TRBJ1-1 | -
CASSFPGGNYEQYF | TRBV6-2/TRBV6-3 | 14 | TRBJ2-7 | TRBD2
CASSLTGSQPQHF | TRBV11-2 | 13 | TRBJ1-5 | -
CASSLDRELFMNTEAFF | TRBV5-1 | 17 | TRBJ1-1 | -
CASSSAGADTQYF | TRBV6-5 | 13 | TRBJ2-3 | TRBD2
CASSFAVDTGELFF | TRBV5-5 | 14 | TRBJ2-2 | -
CSARPGTSSYEQYF | TRBV20-1 | 14 | TRBJ2-7 | TRBD2
CASTPGHRGLAGDTDTQYF | TRBV12-3/TRBV12-4 | 19 | TRBJ2-3 | TRBD2
CASSQETYNEQFF | TRBV3-1 | 13 | TRBJ2-1 | -
CASSYSYQETQYF | TRBV27 | 13 | TRBJ2-5 | -
CASNSWENTEAFF | TRBV25-1 | 13 | TRBJ1-1 | -
CASSGGTGVQPQHF | TRBV7-2 | 14 | TRBJ1-5 | -
CSAISGATDTQYF | TRBV20-1 | 13 | TRBJ2-3 | TRBD2
CSSTPGTGLNEQFF | TRBV29-1 | 14 | TRBJ2-1 | -
CASSYPGQGVQETQYF | TRBV6-2/TRBV6-3 | 16 | TRBJ2-5 | TRBD1
CATSDIGTRQFF | TRBV24-1 | 12 | TRBJ2-1 | -
CSARGITSRNTEAFF | TRBV20-1 | 15 | TRBJ1-1 | -
CSVRDALTNTDTQYF | TRBV29-1 | 15 | TRBJ2-3 | -
CASSSPSTDTQYF | TRBV5-1 | 13 | TRBJ2-3 | -
CSPTSGGTDTQYF | TRBV20-1 | 13 | TRBJ2-3 | TRBD2
CAISEGNRAGELFF | TRBV10-3 | 14 | TRBJ2-2 | -
CASNVPGGTEAFF | TRBV27 | 13 | TRBJ1-1 | -
CASSQGGGDLTETQYF | TRBV4-1 | 16 | TRBJ2-5 | -
CAWRATRGYTF | TRBV30 | 11 | TRBJ1-2 | -
CSVDQRKISTDTQYF | TRBV29-1 | 15 | TRBJ2-3 | -
CASSLWRQGPTEAFF | TRBV12-3/TRBV12-4 | 15 | TRBJ1-1 | TRBD1
CASRVQSGGGAEAFF | TRBV12-3/TRBV12-4 | 15 | TRBJ1-1 | -
CSARAGQGARETQYF | TRBV20-1 | 15 | TRBJ2-5 | TRBD1
CASTPGVPRELFF | TRBV28 | 13 | TRBJ2-2 | -
CASSLVPGNNQPQHF | TRBV5-1 | 15 | TRBJ1-5 | -
CASSREETQYF | TRBV5-1 | 11 | TRBJ2-5 | -
CASKGAIRETQYF | TRBV19 | 13 | TRBJ2-5 | TRBD1
CASSLIVGEETQYF | TRBV28 | 14 | TRBJ2-5 | -
CASLDRYSNQPQHF | TRBV28 | 14 | TRBJ1-5 | -
CAIRGLNSYEQYF | TRBV10-3 | 13 | TRBJ2-7 | -